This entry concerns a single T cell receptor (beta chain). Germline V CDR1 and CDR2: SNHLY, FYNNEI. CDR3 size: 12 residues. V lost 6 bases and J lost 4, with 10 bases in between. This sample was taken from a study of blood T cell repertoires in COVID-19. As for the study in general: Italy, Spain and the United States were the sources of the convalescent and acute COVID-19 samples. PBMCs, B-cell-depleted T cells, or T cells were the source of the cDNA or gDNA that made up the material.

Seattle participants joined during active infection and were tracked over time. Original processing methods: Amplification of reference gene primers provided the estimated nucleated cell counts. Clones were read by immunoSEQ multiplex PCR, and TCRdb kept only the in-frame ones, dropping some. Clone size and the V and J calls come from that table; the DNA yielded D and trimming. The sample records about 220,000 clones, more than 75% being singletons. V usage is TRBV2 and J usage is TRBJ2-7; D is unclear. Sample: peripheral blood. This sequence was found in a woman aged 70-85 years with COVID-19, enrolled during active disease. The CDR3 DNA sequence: TGTGCCAGCAGGAAAACGACATACGAGCAGTACTTC. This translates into CASRKTTYEQYF.